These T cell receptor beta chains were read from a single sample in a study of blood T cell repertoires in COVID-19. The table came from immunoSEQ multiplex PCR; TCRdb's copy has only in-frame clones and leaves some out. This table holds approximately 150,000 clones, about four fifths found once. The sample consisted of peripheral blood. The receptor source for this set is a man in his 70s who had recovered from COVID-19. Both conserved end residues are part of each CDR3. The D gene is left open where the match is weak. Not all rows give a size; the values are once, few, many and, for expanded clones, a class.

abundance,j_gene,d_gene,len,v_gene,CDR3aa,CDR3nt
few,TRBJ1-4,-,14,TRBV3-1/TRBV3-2,CASSPTALNEKLFF,TGTGCCAGCAGCCCGACAGCCCTAAATGAAAAACTGTTTTTT
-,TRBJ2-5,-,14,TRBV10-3,CAISESWQRGTQYF,TGTGCCATCAGTGAGTCTTGGCAGAGAGGGACCCAGTACTTC
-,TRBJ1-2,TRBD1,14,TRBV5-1,CASSSTGDNYGYTF,TGCGCCAGCAGCTCGACAGGGGATAACTATGGCTACACCTTC
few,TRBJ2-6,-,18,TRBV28,CASRAGGQGISGANVLTF,TGTGCCAGCAGAGCGGGGGGACAGGGGATCTCAGGGGCCAACGTCCTGACTTTC
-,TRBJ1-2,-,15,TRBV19,CASTRAGAWDYGYTF,TGTGCCAGTACCAGAGCGGGGGCCTGGGACTATGGCTACACCTTC
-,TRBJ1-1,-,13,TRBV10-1,CASSEGGDTEAFF,TGCGCCAGCAGTGAGGGCGGCGACACTGAAGCTTTCTTT
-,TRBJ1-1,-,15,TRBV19,CASSIGGRGDTEAFF,TGTGCCAGTAGTATAGGTGGCAGGGGAGACACTGAAGCTTTCTTT
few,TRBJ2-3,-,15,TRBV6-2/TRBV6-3,CASSYPGISTDTQYF,TGTGCCAGCAGTTATCCGGGGATTAGCACAGATACGCAGTATTTT
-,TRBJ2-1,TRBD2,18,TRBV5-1,CASSSILDSGNFYNEQFF,TGCGCCAGCAGCTCCATACTCGATAGCGGGAATTTTTACAATGAGCAGTTCTTC
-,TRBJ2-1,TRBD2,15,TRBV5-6,CASSLGGLAGNEQFF,TGTGCCAGCAGCTTGGGGGGGCTAGCGGGAAATGAGCAGTTCTTC
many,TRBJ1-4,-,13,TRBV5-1,CASSLAGNEKLFF,TGCGCCAGCAGCTTAGCAGGGAATGAAAAACTGTTTTTT
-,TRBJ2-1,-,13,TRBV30,CAWDGLLYNEQFF,TGTGCCTGGGACGGACTACTCTACAATGAGCAGTTCTTC
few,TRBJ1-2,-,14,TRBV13,CASSSTKGQQKGDF,TGTGCCAGCAGCTCTACTAAGGGACAACAAAAGGGGGACTTC
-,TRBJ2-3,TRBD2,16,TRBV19,CASRPGGGLSTDTQYF,TGTGCCAGCCGACCGGGAGGGGGGCTGAGCACAGATACGCAGTATTTT
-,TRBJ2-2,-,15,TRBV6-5,CASRSETANTGELFF,TGTGCCAGCAGGTCTGAGACAGCGAACACCGGGGAGCTGTTTTTT
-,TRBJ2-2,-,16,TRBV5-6,CASSLGGVLITGELFF,TGTGCCAGCAGCTTGGGCGGGGTCCTTATAACCGGGGAGCTGTTTTTT
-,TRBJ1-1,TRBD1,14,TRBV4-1,CASSRGQGLTEAFF,TGCGCCAGCAGCCGTGGACAGGGTTTGACTGAAGCTTTCTTT
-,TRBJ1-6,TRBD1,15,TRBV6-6,CASSQGESYNSPLHF,TGTGCCAGCAGCCAGGGGGAGTCCTATAATTCACCCCTCCACTTT
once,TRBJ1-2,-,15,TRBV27,CASSLSWQGIYGYTF,TGTGCCAGCAGTTTATCCTGGCAGGGGATCTATGGCTACACCTTC
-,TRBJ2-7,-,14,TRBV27,CASSRYHRDYEQYF,TGTGCCAGCAGTAGATATCACCGGGACTACGAGCAGTACTTC